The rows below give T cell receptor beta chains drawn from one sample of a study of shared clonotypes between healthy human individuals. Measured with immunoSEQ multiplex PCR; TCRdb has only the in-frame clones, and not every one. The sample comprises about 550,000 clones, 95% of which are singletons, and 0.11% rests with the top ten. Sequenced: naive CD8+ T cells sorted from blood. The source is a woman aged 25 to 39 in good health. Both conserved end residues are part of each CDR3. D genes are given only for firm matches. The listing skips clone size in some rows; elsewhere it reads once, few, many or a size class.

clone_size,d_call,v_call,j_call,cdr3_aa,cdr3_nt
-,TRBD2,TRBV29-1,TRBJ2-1,CSVEGGGRALNEQFF,TGCAGCGTTGAAGGGGGCGGGAGGGCCTTAAATGAGCAGTTCTTC
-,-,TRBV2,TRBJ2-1,CASSEWRSYNEQFF,TGTGCCAGCAGTGAATGGCGTTCCTACAATGAGCAGTTCTTC
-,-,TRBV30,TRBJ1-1,CALTAGPMSNTEAFF,TGTGCCCTGACAGCGGGGCCCATGTCGAACACTGAAGCTTTCTTT
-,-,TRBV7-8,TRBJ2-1,CASSPEGSSSYNEQFF,TGTGCCAGCAGCCCCGAGGGTTCAAGCTCCTACAATGAGCAGTTCTTC
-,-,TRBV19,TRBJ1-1,CASSLGGLNTEAFF,TGTGCCAGTAGCCTTGGAGGGTTGAACACTGAAGCTTTCTTT
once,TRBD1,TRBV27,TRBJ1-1,CASSSRQGNTEAFF,TGTGCCAGCAGTTCCCGACAGGGGAACACTGAAGCTTTCTTT
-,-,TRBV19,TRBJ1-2,CASSIVGGGYGYTF,TGTGCCAGTAGTATAGTAGGAGGAGGTTATGGCTACACCTTC
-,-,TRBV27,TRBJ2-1,CASSLLKGSSRDNEQFF,TGTGCCAGCAGTTTACTTAAGGGGTCTAGCCGGGACAATGAGCAGTTCTTC
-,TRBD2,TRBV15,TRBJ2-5,CATSGSGLAGGKETQYF,TGTGCCACCAGCGGCTCTGGACTAGCGGGAGGAAAAGAGACCCAGTACTTC
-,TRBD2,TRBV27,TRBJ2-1,CASSSLAGGSYNEQFF,TGTGCCAGCAGTTCTTTAGCGGGAGGCTCCTACAATGAGCAGTTCTTC
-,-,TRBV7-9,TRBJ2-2,CASSLGSNTGELFF,TGTGCCAGCAGCTTAGGATCGAACACCGGGGAGCTGTTTTTT
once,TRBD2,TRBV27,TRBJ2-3,CASSLPGLVGDTQYF,TGTGCCAGCAGTTTACCGGGACTAGTAGGAGATACGCAGTATTTT
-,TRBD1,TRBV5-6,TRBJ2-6,CASSQGDRVYPGANVLTF,TGTGCCAGCAGTCAGGGAGACAGGGTGTACCCTGGGGCCAACGTCCTGACTTTC
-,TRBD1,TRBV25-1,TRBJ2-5,CASSEQGVGETQYF,TGTGCCAGCAGTGAACAGGGGGTTGGGGAGACCCAGTACTTC
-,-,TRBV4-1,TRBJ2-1,CASSQVGTRTTYNEQFF,TGCGCCAGCAGCCAAGTAGGAACCAGAACGACCTACAATGAGCAGTTCTTC
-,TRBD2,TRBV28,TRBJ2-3,CASSPGLAGPTDTQYF,TGTGCCAGCAGTCCGGGACTAGCGGGACCCACAGATACGCAGTATTTT